Detailed here is one T cell receptor (beta chain). The data were taken from a study of blood T cell repertoires in COVID-19. The table came from immunoSEQ multiplex PCR; TCRdb's copy has only in-frame clones and leaves some out. The data hold 100,000 to 150,000 clones, with under 85% observed a single time. The sequence was collected from a man between 60 and 75 years old with acute or convalescent COVID-19. Material for sequencing was peripheral blood.

DNA for the CDR3: TGTGCCAGCAGTTTAGGACTGAATTCACCCCTCCACTTT. Translation gives CASSLGLNSPLHF. This chain joins TRBV28 and TRBJ1-6; D remains unclear. V gave up 2 bases and J gave up 7 bases, with 6 bases separating them. CDR3 length: 13 residues. Germline V gene sequence: CDR1 MDHEN, CDR2 SYDVKM. Variable domain in full (rest from reference TRBV28 and TRBJ1-6): DVKVTQSSRYLVKRTGEKVFLECVQDMDHENMFWYRQDPGLGLRLIYFSYDVKMKEKGDIPEGYSVSREKKERFSLILESASTNQTSMYLCASSLGLNSPLHFGNGTRLTVT.